What follows are 3 T cell receptor beta chains derived from one specimen sequenced in a study of shared clonotypes between healthy human individuals. CD8 cells classed as naive were CD45RO-negative and positively selected for CCR7, excluding terminally differentiated effector memory CD45RA+ cells. Produced via immunoSEQ multiplex PCR; TCRdb's table is partial and in-frame only. The sample consists of about 2 million clones, 85% to 95% of them appearing once. The sample comprised naive CD8+ T cells sorted from blood. These receptors originate from a man between 18 and 35 years old in good health.

V usage is TRBV6-1 and J usage is TRBJ2-1, with D hard to call. Germline V gives CDR1 MNHNS, CDR2 SASEGT. This CDR3 has 14 residues. The V end was cut by 5 bases, the J end by 0 bases, with 8 bases between. The CDR3 nucleotides are TGTGCCAGCAGTTGGCAGGCCTCCTACAATGAGCAGTTCTTC. It yields the protein CASSWQASYNEQFF.

This chain links TRBV27 with TRBJ2-5; no clear D. V was clipped by 6 bases and J by 5 bases, with 13 bases between them. Germline CDR1 reads MNHEY; CDR2 reads SMNVEV (reference sequence). This CDR3 region has 13 residues. This chain's CDR3 is CASSPNSVETQYF. CDR3 bases: TGTGCCAGCAGCCCAAACAGCGTGGAGACCCAGTACTTC.

This chain uses TRBV7-9 with TRBJ2-7; TRBD2 agrees at 9 bases. The CDR3 loop spans 14 amino acids. Trimming at V came to 4 bases and at J to 5 bases, leaving 6 bases not matched to a gene. CDR1 is SEHNR, CDR2 FQNEAQ, per germline (reference sequence). The CDR3 region is CASSYSGSSHEQYF. The CDR3 bases are TGTGCCAGCAGCTATAGCGGGAGTTCCCACGAGCAGTACTTC.